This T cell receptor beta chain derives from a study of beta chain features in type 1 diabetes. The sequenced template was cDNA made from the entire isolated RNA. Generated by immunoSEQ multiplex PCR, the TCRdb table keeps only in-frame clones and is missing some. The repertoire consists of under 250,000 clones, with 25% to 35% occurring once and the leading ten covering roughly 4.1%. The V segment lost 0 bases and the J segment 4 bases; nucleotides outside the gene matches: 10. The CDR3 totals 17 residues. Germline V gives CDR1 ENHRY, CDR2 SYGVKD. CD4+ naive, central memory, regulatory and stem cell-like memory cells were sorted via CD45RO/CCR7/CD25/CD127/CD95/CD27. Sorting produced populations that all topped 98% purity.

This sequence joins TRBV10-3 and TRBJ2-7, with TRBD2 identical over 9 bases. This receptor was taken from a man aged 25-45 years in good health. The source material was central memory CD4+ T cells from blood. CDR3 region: CAISESGLAGSPYEQYF. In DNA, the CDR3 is TGTGCCATCAGTGAGTCCGGGCTAGCGGGAAGCCCTTACGAGCAGTACTTC.